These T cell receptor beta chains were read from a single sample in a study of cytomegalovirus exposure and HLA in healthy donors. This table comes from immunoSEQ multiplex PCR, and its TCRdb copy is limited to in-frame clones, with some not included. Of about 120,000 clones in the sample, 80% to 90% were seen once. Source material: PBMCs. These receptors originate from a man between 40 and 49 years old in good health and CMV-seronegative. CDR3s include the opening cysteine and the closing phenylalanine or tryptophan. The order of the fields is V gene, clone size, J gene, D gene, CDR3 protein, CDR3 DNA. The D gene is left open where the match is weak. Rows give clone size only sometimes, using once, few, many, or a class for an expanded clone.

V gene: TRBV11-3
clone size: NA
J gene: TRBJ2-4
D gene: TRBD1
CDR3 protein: CASSLGGQGRGIQYF
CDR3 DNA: TGTGCCAGCAGCTTAGGGGGACAGGGTAGGGGCATTCAGTACTTC

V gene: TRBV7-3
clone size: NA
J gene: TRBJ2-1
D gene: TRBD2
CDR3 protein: CASSLTGAGEVFNEQFF
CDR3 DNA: TGTGCCAGCAGCTTAACAGGAGCGGGAGAAGTCTTCAATGAGCAGTTCTTC

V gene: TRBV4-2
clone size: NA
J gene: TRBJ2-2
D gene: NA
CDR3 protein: CASSQGLVTHTGELFF
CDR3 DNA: TGTGCCAGCAGCCAAGGGTTAGTAACGCACACCGGGGAGCTGTTTTTT

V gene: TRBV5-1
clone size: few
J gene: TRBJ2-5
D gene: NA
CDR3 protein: CASSLDRETQYF
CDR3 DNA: TGCGCCAGCAGCTTGGACCGGGAGACCCAGTACTTC

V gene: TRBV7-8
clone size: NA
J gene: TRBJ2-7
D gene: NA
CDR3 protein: CASSSPQGRVPYEQYF
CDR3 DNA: TGTGCCAGCAGCTCTCCCCAGGGCAGGGTCCCCTACGAGCAGTACTTC

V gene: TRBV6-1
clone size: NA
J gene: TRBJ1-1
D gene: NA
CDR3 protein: CASNILQGSSEAFF
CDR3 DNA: TGTGCCAGCAACATACTACAGGGATCGTCTGAAGCTTTCTTT

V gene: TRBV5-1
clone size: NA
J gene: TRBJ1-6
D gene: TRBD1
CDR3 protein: CASSLDRGNSPLHF
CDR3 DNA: TGCGCCAGCAGCTTGGACAGGGGTAATTCACCCCTCCACTTT

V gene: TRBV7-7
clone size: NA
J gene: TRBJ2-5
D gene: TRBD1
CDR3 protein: CASSPAGTGEETQYF
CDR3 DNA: TGTGCTAGCAGCCCCGCCGGGACAGGAGAGGAGACCCAGTACTTC

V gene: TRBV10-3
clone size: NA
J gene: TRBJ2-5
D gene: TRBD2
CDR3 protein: CATGGSGTTQETQYF
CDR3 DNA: TGTGCCACGGGGGGGAGCGGGACAACCCAAGAGACCCAGTACTTC

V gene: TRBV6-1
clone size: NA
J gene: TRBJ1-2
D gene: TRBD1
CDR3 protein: CASSPAGGVYGYTF
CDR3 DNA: TGTGCCAGCAGCCCAGCAGGGGGCGTCTATGGCTACACCTTC

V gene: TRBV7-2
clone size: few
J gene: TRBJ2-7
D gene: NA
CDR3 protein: CASSSSGGRPYEQYF
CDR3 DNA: TGTGCCAGCAGTTCAAGCGGAGGGAGGCCTTACGAGCAGTACTTC

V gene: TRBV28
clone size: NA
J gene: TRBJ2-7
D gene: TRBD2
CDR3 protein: CASTGGGRVHYEQYF
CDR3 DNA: TGTGCCAGCACTGGAGGCGGGAGGGTCCACTACGAGCAGTACTTC

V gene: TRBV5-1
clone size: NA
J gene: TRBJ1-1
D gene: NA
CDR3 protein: CASSLAGIRTEAFF
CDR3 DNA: TGCGCCAGCAGCTTGGCTGGCATCCGCACTGAAGCTTTCTTT

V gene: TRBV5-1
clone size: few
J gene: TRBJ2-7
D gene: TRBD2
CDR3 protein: CASSSGGVGRKQYF
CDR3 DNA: TGCGCCAGCAGCTCGGGAGGAGTAGGGCGGAAGCAGTACTTC

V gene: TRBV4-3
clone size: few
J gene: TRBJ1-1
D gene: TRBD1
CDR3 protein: CASSQAGGWHTEAFF
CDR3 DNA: TGCGCCAGCAGCCAGGCAGGGGGCTGGCACACTGAAGCTTTCTTT

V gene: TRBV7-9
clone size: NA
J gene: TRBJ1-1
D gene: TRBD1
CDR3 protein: CASSRAGGQRNTEAFF
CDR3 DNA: TGTGCCAGCAGTAGGGCAGGGGGCCAGCGGAACACTGAAGCTTTCTTT

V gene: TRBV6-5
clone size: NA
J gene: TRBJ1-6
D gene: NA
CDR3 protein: CASSEPGNSPLHF
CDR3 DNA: TGTGCCAGCAGTGAGCCAGGGAATTCACCCCTCCACTTT

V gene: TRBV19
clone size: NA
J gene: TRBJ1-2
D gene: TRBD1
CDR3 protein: CASSAPGGGYTF
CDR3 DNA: TGTGCCAGTAGTGCTCCAGGGGGCGGCTACACCTTC

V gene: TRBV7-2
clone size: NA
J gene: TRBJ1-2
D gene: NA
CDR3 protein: CASSGAGGPGYGYTF
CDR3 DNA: TGTGCCAGCAGCGGCGCCGGGGGGCCAGGCTATGGCTACACCTTC

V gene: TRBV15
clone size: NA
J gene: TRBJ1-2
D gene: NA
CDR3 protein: CATSRSGRSYGYTF
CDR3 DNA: TGTGCCACCAGCAGGTCCGGGAGGTCCTATGGCTACACCTTC

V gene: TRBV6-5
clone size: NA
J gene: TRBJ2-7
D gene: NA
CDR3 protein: CASNSPGGYEQYF
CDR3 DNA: TGTGCCAGCAATTCCCCCGGGGGCTACGAGCAGTACTTC

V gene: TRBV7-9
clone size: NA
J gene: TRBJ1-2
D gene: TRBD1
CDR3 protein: CASSVRDSDGYTF
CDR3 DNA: TGTGCCAGCAGCGTTCGGGACAGTGATGGCTACACCTTC

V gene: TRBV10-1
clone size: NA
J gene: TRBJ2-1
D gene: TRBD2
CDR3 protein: CASSLAGRNEQFF
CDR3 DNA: TGCGCCAGCAGTCTAGCGGGGCGGAATGAGCAGTTCTTC

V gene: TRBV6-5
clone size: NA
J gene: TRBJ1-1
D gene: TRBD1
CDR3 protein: CASSFGQGGQAFF
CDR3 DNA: TGTGCCAGCAGTTTCGGACAGGGCGGGCAAGCTTTCTTT

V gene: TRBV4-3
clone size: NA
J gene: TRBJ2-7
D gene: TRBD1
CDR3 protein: CASSQARDSLYEQYF
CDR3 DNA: TGCGCCAGCAGCCAAGCCCGGGACAGCCTTTACGAGCAGTACTTC

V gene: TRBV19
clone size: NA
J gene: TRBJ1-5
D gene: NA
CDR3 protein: CASSIEWQRSNQPQHF
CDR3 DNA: TGTGCCAGTAGTATAGAGTGGCAGCGTAGCAATCAGCCCCAGCATTTT

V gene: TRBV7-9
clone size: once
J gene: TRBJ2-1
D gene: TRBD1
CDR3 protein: CASSLKGQTNEQFF
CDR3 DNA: TGTGCCAGCAGCTTAAAGGGACAGACCAATGAGCAGTTCTTC

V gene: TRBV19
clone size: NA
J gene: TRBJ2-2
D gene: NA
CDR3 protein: CASTGAGELFF
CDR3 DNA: TGTGCCAGTACAGGGGCCGGGGAGCTGTTTTTT

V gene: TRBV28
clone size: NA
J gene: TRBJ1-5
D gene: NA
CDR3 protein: CASGGVEQPQHF
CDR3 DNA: TGTGCCAGCGGGGGGGTCGAGCAGCCCCAGCATTTT

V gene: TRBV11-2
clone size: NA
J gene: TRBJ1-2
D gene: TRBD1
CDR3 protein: CASSSPLWSGTGAFGYTF
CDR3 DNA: TGTGCCAGCAGCTCCCCGTTATGGTCTGGGACAGGGGCTTTTGGCTACACCTTC

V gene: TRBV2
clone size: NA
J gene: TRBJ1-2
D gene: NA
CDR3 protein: CASSETSSGGYTF
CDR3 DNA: TGTGCCAGCAGTGAGACCTCTTCCGGGGGCTACACCTTC

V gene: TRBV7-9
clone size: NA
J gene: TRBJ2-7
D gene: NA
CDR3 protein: CSSSLGSASAYF
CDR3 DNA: TGTTCCAGCAGCTTAGGATCGGCTAGCGCATACTTC

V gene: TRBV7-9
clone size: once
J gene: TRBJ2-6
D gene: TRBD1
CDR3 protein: CASSLERQGADVLTF
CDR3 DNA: TGTGCCAGCAGCTTGGAAAGACAGGGGGCGGACGTCCTGACTTTC

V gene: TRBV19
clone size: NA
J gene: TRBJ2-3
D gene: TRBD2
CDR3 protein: CASSIRGGWDTQYF
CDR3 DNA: TGTGCCAGTAGTATTCGGGGGGGCTGGGATACGCAGTATTTT

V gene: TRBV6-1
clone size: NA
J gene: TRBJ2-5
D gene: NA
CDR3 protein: CATRQAPETQYF
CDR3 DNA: TGTGCCACCCGCCAAGCGCCCGAGACCCAGTACTTC

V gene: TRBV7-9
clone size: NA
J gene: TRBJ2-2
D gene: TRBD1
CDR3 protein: CASSPRQGSIPGELFF
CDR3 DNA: TGTGCCAGCAGTCCCCGACAGGGGTCGATCCCCGGGGAGCTGTTTTTT

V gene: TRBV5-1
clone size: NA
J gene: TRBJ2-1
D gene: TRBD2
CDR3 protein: CASSLVISGSLEQFF
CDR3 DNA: TGCGCCAGCAGCTTGGTTATTAGCGGGAGTCTAGAGCAGTTCTTC

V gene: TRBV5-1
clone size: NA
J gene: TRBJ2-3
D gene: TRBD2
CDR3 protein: CASSSGLAGGKHIDTQYF
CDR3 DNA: TGCGCCAGCAGCTCAGGACTAGCGGGGGGTAAACACATCGATACGCAGTATTTT

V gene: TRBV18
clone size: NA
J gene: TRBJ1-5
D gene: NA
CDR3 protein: CASSPVQNNQPQHF
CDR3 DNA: TGTGCCAGCTCACCAGTCCAGAACAATCAGCCCCAGCATTTT

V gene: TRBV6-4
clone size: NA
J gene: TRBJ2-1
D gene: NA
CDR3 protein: CASSGTGQIDVNEQFF
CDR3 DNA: TGTGCCAGCAGTGGGACCGGACAAATTGATGTCAATGAGCAGTTCTTC

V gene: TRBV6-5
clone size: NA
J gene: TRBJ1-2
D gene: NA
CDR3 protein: CASSYSQGDYGYTF
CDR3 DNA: TGTGCCAGCAGTTACTCTCAAGGAGACTATGGCTACACCTTC

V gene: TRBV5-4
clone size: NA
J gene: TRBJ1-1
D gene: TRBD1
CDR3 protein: CASSLWAGGINTEAFF
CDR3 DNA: TGTGCCAGCAGCTTATGGGCAGGGGGCATAAACACTGAAGCTTTCTTT

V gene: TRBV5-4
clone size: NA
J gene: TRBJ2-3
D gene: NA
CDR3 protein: CASSPPPGLHLTDTQYF
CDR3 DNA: TGTGCCAGCAGCCCTCCCCCGGGACTCCATTTAACAGATACGCAGTATTTT